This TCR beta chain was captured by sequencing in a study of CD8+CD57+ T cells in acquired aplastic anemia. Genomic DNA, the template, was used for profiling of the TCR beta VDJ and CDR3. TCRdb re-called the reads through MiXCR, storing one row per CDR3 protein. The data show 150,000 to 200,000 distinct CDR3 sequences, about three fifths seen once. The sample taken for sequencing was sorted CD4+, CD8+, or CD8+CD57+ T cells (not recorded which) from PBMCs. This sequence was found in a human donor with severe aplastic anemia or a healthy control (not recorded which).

In DNA form, the CDR3 reads TGTGCCAGCAGCACAGGGATAAGCACAGATACGCAGTATTTT. Its protein product is CASSTGISTDTQYF. This sequence joins TRBV7-3 and TRBJ2-3; a weak D match, TRBD1 (6 bases). Deletions cut 5 bases from V and 0 bases from J, with 9 bases between. Germline CDR1 reads SGHTA; CDR2 reads FQGTGA. The length of the CDR3 is 14 residues.